The 5 T cell receptor beta chains below all came from one sample that was sequenced in a study of T cell changes during pregnancy in multiple sclerosis. Using immunoSEQ multiplex PCR, the repertoire was profiled, and TCRdb retains in-frame clones only, with some absent. Of approximately 52,000 clones listed, approximately 90% were seen once; the top ten hold around 0.53%. This specimen was CD4+ T cells from peripheral blood mononuclear cells, taken after pregnancy. The receptor set was obtained from a female donor with multiple sclerosis, enrolled in a pregnancy study.

The rearrangement uses TRBV5-6 and TRBJ2-1; tentative D call: TRBD1 (6 bases). This CDR3 comprises 17 residues. Germline V gene sequence: CDR1 SGHDT, CDR2 YYEEEE. The V and J ends lost 4 bases and 0 bases respectively, with 17 bases between them. The CDR3 loop is CASSQIPTGLSYNEQFF. The DNA for the CDR3 is TGTGCCAGCAGCCAAATACCGACAGGACTCTCCTACAATGAGCAGTTCTTC.

V gene TRBV11-2 combines with J gene TRBJ2-7, with 14 bases matching TRBD2. CDR3 length: 16 amino acids. Trimming cost V 5 bases and J 2 bases; bases outside gene matches: 5. Germline lookup yields CDR1 SGHAT and CDR2 FQNNGV. The CDR3 spells CASSGSTSGRAYEQYF. The CDR3 DNA is TGTGCCAGCAGCGGATCGACTAGCGGGAGGGCCTACGAGCAGTACTTC.

The chain employs TRBV4-3 and TRBJ1-2; D is uncertain. Germline-derived CDR1 and CDR2 are LGHNA and YSLEER. V lost 0 bases to trimming and J lost 5 bases, with 10 bases between them. CDR3 length: 14 amino acids. As DNA, the CDR3 is TGCGCCAGCAGCCAAGATAATGGACTTTATGGCTACACCTTC. Protein sequence: CASSQDNGLYGYTF.

The rearrangement uses TRBV11-2 and TRBJ2-1; D might be TRBD2 (6 bases). Germline CDR1 and CDR2: SGHAT and FQNNGV. This CDR3 has 15 residues. V dropped 4 bases and J dropped 4 bases, with 14 bases sitting between them. In nucleotides, the CDR3 is TGTGCCAGCAGCTACCGGGCTAGCGAATACAATGAGCAGTTCTTC. Translating it yields CASSYRASEYNEQFF.

This clone was found once. The gene calls are TRBV4-1 and TRBJ2-1; 8 nucleotides line up with TRBD2. The V segment lost 4 bases and the J segment 5 bases; nucleotides outside the gene matches: 10. CDR3 length: 16 amino acids. Germline CDR1 and CDR2: MGHRA and YSYEKL. The CDR3 here is CASSPRRSREDNEQFF. CDR3 nucleotide sequence: TGCGCCAGCAGCCCGAGACGGTCGCGGGAGGACAATGAGCAGTTCTTC.